This T cell receptor (beta chain) was captured by sequencing in a study of blood T cell repertoires in COVID-19. Germline assignment: CDR1 DFQATT and CDR2 SNEGSKA (reference sequence). V lost 2 bases and J lost 8, with 9 bases in between. The CDR3 is 11 amino acids. Study processing details: Using reference gene primer amplification, nucleated cell counts were estimated. Assay used: immunoSEQ multiplex PCR; TCRdb lists only in-frame clones, some missing. The D gene and trimming were derived from the DNA, and the V and J assignments and clone size from that table. The repertoire consists of 300,000 to 500,000 clones, with 85% to 90% occurring once and the leading ten covering around 0.91%. In assigning cohorts, the study relied on participant-reported clinical history.

The sequence derives from a woman aged 30 to 39 with acute COVID-19. This chain links TRBV20-1 with TRBJ1-1; D remains ambiguous. The specimen sequenced was PBMCs or T cells enriched from blood (not recorded which). CDR3 loop: CSARIVLEAFF. The DNA for the CDR3 is TGCAGTGCTAGAATCGTCCTCGAAGCTTTCTTT.